These 14 T cell receptor beta chains were sequenced from one sample in a study of blood T cells in healthy people across ages (dated by TCRdb to the mid-2010s). Library preparation used 5' RACE. TCRdb names Illumina HiSeq 2500 as the instrument used. A second PCR of roughly 7 to 11 cycles was performed with a sample-barcoded 5' primer and a J-beta primer mix. The raw public data were reprocessed by TCRdb itself: fastp quality trimming at Q25, MiXCR clonotype calling, in-frame beta chains only. Rows merge per CDR3 protein into single entries with the most common DNA and genes. The sample profile shows about 1 million distinct CDR3 sequences; 40% to 45% of them were found once. Jointly, the top ten make up under 20% of the sample. The sample taken for sequencing was blood. The receptors originated from a woman aged 55-75 years in good health.

This clonotype has just a few counts. The chain employs TRBV5-6 and TRBJ1-4; D gene uncertain. Germline CDR1 is SGHDT and CDR2 is YYEEEE. This CDR3 has 13 amino acids. Deletions cut 0 bases from V and 8 bases from J, with 8 bases between. This chain's CDR3 is CASSLEMKEKLFF. The CDR3 bases are TGTGCCAGCAGCTTGGAAATGAAGGAAAAACTGTTTTTT.

The chain is built from TRBV11-2 and TRBJ2-7; 12 bases align to TRBD2. V lost 6 bases to trimming and J lost 0 bases; unmatched junction nucleotides: 3. The CDR3 runs 15 residues. Germline CDR1 is SGHAT and CDR2 is FQNNGV. This CDR3 reads CASRKTSGSSYEQYF. CDR3 sequence (DNA): TGTGCCAGCAGGAAGACTAGCGGGAGCTCCTACGAGCAGTACTTC.

This clonotype turned up a few times. This rearrangement joins TRBV20-1 to TRBJ2-4, with 15 positions matching TRBD2. The assigned J gene may be wrong: the sequence end matches TRBJ2-7 better. The germline gives CDR1 DFQATT, CDR2 SNEGSKA (reference sequence). This CDR3 is 15 amino acids long. For the CDR3, the DNA is TGCAGTGCTCCTGGACTAGCGGGAGGGGCCTACGAGCAGTACTTC. The encoded protein is CSAPGLAGGAYEQYF.

This clonotype occurred a few times. The chain recombines TRBV18 with TRBJ2-7; the D gene is possibly TRBD1 (5 bases). V lost 0 bases to trimming and J lost 3 bases, with 12 bases between them. CDR1 KGHSH and CDR2 LQKENI come from the germline V gene. This CDR3 has 15 amino acids. CDR3: CASSPPSRESYEQYF. The CDR3 DNA reads as TGTGCCAGCTCACCACCATCCAGGGAAAGCTACGAGCAGTACTTC.

This clonotype showed up just a few times. The chain links TRBV20-1 to TRBJ2-7, with no clear D. Trimming left V 3 bases short and J 0 bases short, with 9 bases between. The CDR3 sequence is 13 residues long. Germline V lookup: CDR1 DFQATT, CDR2 SNEGSKA (reference sequence). CDR3 sequence: CSASWADSYEQYF. CDR3 nucleotide sequence: TGCAGTGCTAGTTGGGCCGACTCCTACGAGCAGTACTTC.

The rearrangement uses TRBV20-1 and TRBJ2-5, with 7 bases that match TRBD1. Looked up from germline, CDR1 is DFQATT and CDR2 is SNEGSKA (reference sequence). This CDR3 is 12 amino acids long. Trimming removed 1 base from V and 11 bases from J; junction bases left unmatched: 7. The CDR3 nucleotides are TGCAGTGCTAGAGCGACAGGGAGTGAGCAGTACTTC. Protein product: CSARATGSEQYF.

This chain connects TRBV28 to TRBJ2-5; D may be TRBD2 (6 bases). The J call may be wrong; the DNA end is better matched by TRBJ2-7. This CDR3 comprises 17 residues. From germline, CDR1 is MDHEN and CDR2 SYDVKM. CDR3 sequence (DNA): TGTGCCAGCAACTCCCCCCAAAGCCGGGGGAACCTAGACGAGCAGTACTTC. Its protein is CASNSPQSRGNLDEQYF.

The V and J genes are TRBV27 and TRBJ2-3, with D hard to call. Germline values: CDR1 MNHEY, CDR2 SMNVEV (reference sequence). The CDR3 contains 12 residues. Trimming left V 5 bases short and J 2 bases short, with 5 bases between. The CDR3 DNA sequence: TGTGCCAGCAGTAGAAACACAGATACGCAGTATTTT. The encoded protein is CASSRNTDTQYF.

This sequence joins TRBV11-2 and TRBJ2-5; 7 bases are shared with TRBD1. V gave up 1 base and J gave up 5 bases; unmatched junction bases: 10. This CDR3 comprises 16 residues. The germline V gene encodes CDR1 SGHAT and CDR2 FQNNGV. The CDR3 spells CASSLVGGTGLETQYF. DNA for the CDR3: TGTGCCAGCAGCTTAGTAGGGGGCACAGGGTTGGAGACCCAGTACTTC.

The chain recombines TRBV12-3 or TRBV12-4 with TRBJ2-3; possibly TRBD2 for D (6 bases). The germline V and J ends were trimmed by 6 bases and 4 bases, with 14 bases remaining between them. This CDR3 is built from 14 residues. CDR3 nucleotide sequence: TGTGCCAGCAGATCGACTAGGAGGGCAGATACGCAGTATTTT. Residues: CASRSTRRADTQYF.

CDR3 nucleotide sequence: TGTGCCTGGAGACCCGGGACAGGAGCCACCGGGGAGCTGTTTTTT. It yields the protein CAWRPGTGATGELFF. This chain uses TRBV30 with TRBJ2-2; TRBD1 matches 8 bases. This CDR3 is built from 15 residues. Germline V gives CDR1 GTSNPN, CDR2 SVGIG (reference sequence). V gave up 3 bases and J gave up 4 bases; unmatched junction bases: 7. The variable domain in full, with the rest retrieved from reference TRBV30 and TRBJ2-2, is SQTIHQWPATLVQPVGSPLSLECTVEGTSNPNLYWYRQAAGRGLQLLFYSVGIGQISSEVPQNLSASRPQDRQFILSSKKLLLSDSGFYLCAWRPGTGATGELFFGEGSRLTVL.

The chain's CDR3 is CASSDGIGTGSYNEQFF. The CDR3 region has the DNA TGTGCCAGCAGCGACGGAATAGGGACAGGCTCCTACAATGAGCAGTTCTTC. The chain couples TRBV5-6 to TRBJ2-1; TRBD1 matches at 8 bases. The V segment lost 4 bases and the J segment 0 bases; nucleotides outside the gene matches: 9. The CDR3 sequence is 17 residues long. Germline V gives CDR1 SGHDT, CDR2 YYEEEE.

This clonotype was detected ten times or more. The chain recombines TRBV12-3 or TRBV12-4 with TRBJ2-7, with D uncertain. The CDR3 sequence is 12 residues long. V was trimmed by 3 bases and J by 2 bases, leaving 5 bases between them. This chain's CDR3 is CASSFGPYEQYF. The CDR3, as DNA: TGTGCCAGCAGTTTCGGCCCCTACGAGCAGTACTTC.

This chain connects TRBV27 to TRBJ2-1; no reliable D call. This CDR3 contains 14 residues. Trimming took off 2 bases at V and 7 bases at J, with 12 bases between the two ends. Germline CDR1 MNHEY, CDR2 SMNVEV (reference sequence). CDR3 DNA sequence: TGTGCCAGCAGTTTAGGCCTCCTCTCGAATGAGCAGTTCTTC. Its translation: CASSLGLLSNEQFF.